This TCR beta chain was recovered during a study of monozygotic twins with inflammatory bowel disease. Study-wide results and caveats: Possibly reflecting limited power, no difference in repertoire similarity was found between concordant and discordant twins. T cell subtypes were not distinguishable in this analysis. Compared with healthy twins, IBD patients shared fewer clonotypes with others, especially with disease activity.

Germline-derived CDR1 and CDR2 are DFQATT and SNEGSKA (reference sequence). The CDR3 sequence is 16 residues long. TCRalpha along with TCRbeta cDNA was subjected to two nested PCRs lasting roughly 17 and 9 cycles. TCRdb reprocessed the 5' RACE reads; each CDR3 protein has one entry and no DNA is given. Here the sample table reports about 380,000 distinct CDR3 sequences. For this clonotype: Its antigen remains unknown.

This clonotype was obtained from a human donor with ulcerative colitis or Crohn's disease, or a healthy co-twin of an affected twin (not recorded which). The sequencing input was blood. This chain links TRBV20-1 with TRBJ1-1. The CDR3 is CSARDEASGSATEAFF.